A selection of T cell receptor beta chains follows, all from one sample in a study of blood T cell repertoires in COVID-19. The repertoire was sequenced with immunoSEQ multiplex PCR; TCRdb's copy has only in-frame clones and lacks some. The data contain roughly 320,000 clones, just under 90% of them singletons. Sequenced sample: peripheral blood. The receptors originated from a woman aged 45-65 years with COVID-19, enrolled during active disease. CDR3s include the opening cysteine and the closing phenylalanine or tryptophan. Fields, in order: J gene, V gene, CDR3 protein.

TRBJ2-1 | TRBV6-5 | CASRGQAVDNEQFF
TRBJ2-1 | TRBV11-3 | CASSLGGSLYNEQFF
TRBJ1-5 | TRBV10-3 | CAISAQGGIVQPQHF
TRBJ2-7 | TRBV7-2 | CASSLETGGPEQYF
TRBJ1-2 | TRBV10-3 | CAIRIGTGERYGYTF
TRBJ1-1 | TRBV18 | CASSPILAGSPNTEAFF
TRBJ2-5 | TRBV18 | CASSRGLAGKETQYF
TRBJ2-3 | TRBV6-5 | CASSWLAGTDTQYF
TRBJ2-5 | TRBV6-5 | CASRPDSGPRETQYF
TRBJ1-2 | TRBV6-1 | CASSDPGDARVRYAGYTF
TRBJ1-2 | TRBV6-1 | CASSAPGTGGIGSYGYTF
TRBJ2-5 | TRBV5-1 | CASSPAGTSGNQETQYF
TRBJ2-1 | TRBV11-3 | CASSLGVQGAEQFF
TRBJ2-3 | TRBV5-1 | CASSSSGSTDTQYF
TRBJ2-3 | TRBV30 | CAWRGSGSTDTQYF
TRBJ1-1 | TRBV30 | CAWSVPGNTEAFF
TRBJ2-7 | TRBV11-2 | CASSRLGQNSYEQYF
TRBJ2-1 | TRBV4-1 | CASSQIAGVAGNEQFF
TRBJ1-2 | TRBV5-5 | CASSDYNAGDGKGYTF
TRBJ2-7 | TRBV2 | CASRDGLIRTQF
TRBJ1-1 | TRBV6-2/TRBV6-3 | CASSLRGRTEAFF
TRBJ1-2 | TRBV21-1 | CASSKRQGTNYGYTF
TRBJ2-7 | TRBV29-1 | CSVEEGQGYEQYF
TRBJ2-7 | TRBV18 | CASSPMDRGLAGVKYEQYF
TRBJ1-2 | TRBV19 | CASSIGTNYGYTF
TRBJ2-1 | TRBV14 | CASNQGTGEWIEQFF
TRBJ2-1 | TRBV5-8 | CASSISTSPKDEQFF
TRBJ2-2 | TRBV5-1 | CASSLGLMRAGELFF
TRBJ2-2 | TRBV9 | CASSVGRQVGTGELFF
TRBJ1-2 | TRBV29-1 | CSVTGQGNYGYTF
TRBJ1-1 | TRBV7-2 | CASSLRQGVNTEAFF
TRBJ2-3 | TRBV10-2 | CASRQGAEGTQYF
TRBJ1-2 | TRBV6-1 | CASSETGDYGYTF
TRBJ2-2 | TRBV5-1 | CASRDGKGTGIGELFF
TRBJ2-3 | TRBV5-4 | CASSLAWLAGPSTDTQYF
TRBJ2-7 | TRBV24-1 | CATSDFRGHTFEQYF
TRBJ1-4 | TRBV29-1 | CSALPPGEKLFF
TRBJ2-2 | TRBV19 | CASTPTGGGGELFF
TRBJ2-1 | TRBV10-2 | CASRVVHEQFF
TRBJ1-6 | TRBV2 | CASSELGTGSNSPLHF
TRBJ1-4 | TRBV2 | CASSEHGAANEKLFF